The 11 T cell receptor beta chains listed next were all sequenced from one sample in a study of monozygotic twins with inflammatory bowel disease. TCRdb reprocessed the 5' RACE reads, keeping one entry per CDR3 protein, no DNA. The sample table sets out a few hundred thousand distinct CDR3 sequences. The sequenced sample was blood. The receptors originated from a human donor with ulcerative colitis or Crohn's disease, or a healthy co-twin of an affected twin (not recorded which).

The CDR3 region is CASSGQSVGQLYEQYF. The gene calls are TRBV6-1 and TRBJ2-7; TCRdb selects TRBD1, and the lack of DNA leaves this call unchecked. The germline V gene encodes CDR1 MNHNS and CDR2 SASEGT. This CDR3 comprises 16 residues.

CDR3 in amino acids: CASSFITANTGELFF. The V and J genes are TRBV5-1 and TRBJ2-2. The CDR3 totals 15 residues. Germline CDR1 is SGHRS and CDR2 is YFSETQ.

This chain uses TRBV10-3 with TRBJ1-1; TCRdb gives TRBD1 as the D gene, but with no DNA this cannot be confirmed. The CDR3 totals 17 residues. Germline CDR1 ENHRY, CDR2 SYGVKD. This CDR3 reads CAISPQPGQGPNTEAFF.

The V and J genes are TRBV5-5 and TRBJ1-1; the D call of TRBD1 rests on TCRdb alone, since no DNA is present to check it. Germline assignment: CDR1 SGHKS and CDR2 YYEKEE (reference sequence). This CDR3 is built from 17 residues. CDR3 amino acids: CASSLGPRQGENTEAFF.

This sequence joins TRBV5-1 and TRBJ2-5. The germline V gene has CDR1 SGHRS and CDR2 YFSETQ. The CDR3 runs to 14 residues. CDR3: CASSFSGSQETQYF. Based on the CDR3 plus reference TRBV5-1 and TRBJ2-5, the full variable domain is KAGVTQTPRYLIKTRGQQVTLSCSPISGHRSVSWYQQTPGQGLQFLFEYFSETQRNKGNFPGRFSGRQFSNSRSEMNVSTLELGDSALYLCASSFSGSQETQYFGPGTRLLVL.

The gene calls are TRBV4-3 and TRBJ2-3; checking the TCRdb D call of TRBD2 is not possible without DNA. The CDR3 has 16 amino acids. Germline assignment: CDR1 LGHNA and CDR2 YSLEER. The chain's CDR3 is CASSQDTGPSKDTQYF.

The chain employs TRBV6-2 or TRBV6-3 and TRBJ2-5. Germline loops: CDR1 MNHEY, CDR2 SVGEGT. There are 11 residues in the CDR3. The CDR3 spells CASRITETQYF.

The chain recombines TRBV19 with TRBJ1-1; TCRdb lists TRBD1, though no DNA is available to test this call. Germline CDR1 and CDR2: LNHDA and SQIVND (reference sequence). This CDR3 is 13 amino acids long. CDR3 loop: CASKDRMNTEAFF.

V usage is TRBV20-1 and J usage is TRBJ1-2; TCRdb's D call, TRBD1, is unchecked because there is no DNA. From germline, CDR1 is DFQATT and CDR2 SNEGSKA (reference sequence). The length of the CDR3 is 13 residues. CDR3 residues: CSARGTADYGYTF.

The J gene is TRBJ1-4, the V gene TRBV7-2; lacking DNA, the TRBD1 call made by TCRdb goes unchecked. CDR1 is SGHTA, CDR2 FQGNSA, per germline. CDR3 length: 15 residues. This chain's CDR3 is CASSLNRGGSEKLFF.

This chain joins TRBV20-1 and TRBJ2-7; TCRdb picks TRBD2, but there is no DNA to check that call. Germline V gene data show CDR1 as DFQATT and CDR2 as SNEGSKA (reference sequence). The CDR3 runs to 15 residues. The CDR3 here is CSARGQLAGTYEQYF.